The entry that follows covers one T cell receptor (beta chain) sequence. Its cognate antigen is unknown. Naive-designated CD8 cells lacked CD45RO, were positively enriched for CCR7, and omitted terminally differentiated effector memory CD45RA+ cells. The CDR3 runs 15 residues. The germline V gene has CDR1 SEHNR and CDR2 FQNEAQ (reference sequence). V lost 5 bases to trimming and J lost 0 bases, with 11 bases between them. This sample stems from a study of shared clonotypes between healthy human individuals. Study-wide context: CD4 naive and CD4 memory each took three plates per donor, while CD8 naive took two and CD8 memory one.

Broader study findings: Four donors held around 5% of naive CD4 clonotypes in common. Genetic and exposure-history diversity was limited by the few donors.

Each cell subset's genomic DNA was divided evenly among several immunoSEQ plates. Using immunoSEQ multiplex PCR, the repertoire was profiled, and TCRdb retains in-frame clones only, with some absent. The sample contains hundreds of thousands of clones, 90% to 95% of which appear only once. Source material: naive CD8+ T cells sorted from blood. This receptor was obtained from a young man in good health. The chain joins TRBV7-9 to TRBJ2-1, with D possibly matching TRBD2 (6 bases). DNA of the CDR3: TGTGCCAGCAGCCATAGCGGCAGCTCCTACAATGAGCAGTTCTTC. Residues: CASSHSGSSYNEQFF.